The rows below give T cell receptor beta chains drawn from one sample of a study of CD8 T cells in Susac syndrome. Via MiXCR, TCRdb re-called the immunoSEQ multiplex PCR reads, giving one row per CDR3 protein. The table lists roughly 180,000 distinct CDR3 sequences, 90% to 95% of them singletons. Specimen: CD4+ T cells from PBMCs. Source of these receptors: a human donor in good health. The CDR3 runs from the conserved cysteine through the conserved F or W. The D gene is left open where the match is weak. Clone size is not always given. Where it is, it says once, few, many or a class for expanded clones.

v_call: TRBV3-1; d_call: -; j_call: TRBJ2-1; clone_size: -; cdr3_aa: CASSPDRLLGNEQFF; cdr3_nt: TGTGCCAGCAGCCCCGACAGGTTATTAGGGAATGAGCAGTTCTTC
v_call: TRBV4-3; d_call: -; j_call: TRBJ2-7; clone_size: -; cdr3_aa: CASSQDRPYEQYF; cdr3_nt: TGCGCCAGCAGCCAAGACCGGCCCTACGAGCAGTACTTC
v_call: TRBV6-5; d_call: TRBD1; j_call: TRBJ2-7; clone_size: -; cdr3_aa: CASTRTGSSYEQYF; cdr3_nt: TGTGCCAGCACCCGGACAGGGTCCTCCTACGAGCAGTACTTC
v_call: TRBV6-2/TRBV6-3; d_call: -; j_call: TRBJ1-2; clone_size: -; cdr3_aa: CASSRRTESYGYTF; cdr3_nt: TGTGCCAGCAGCCGACGGACAGAATCGTATGGCTACACCTTC
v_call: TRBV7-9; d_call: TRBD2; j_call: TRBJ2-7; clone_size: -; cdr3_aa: CASSRGGTSGAEQYF; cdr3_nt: TGTGCCAGCAGCCGAGGGGGGACTAGCGGGGCGGAGCAGTACTTC
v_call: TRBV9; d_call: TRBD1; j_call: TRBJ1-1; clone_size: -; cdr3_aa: CASSPRTGIDEAFF; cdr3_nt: TGTGCCAGCAGCCCTCGGACAGGGATCGATGAAGCTTTCTTT
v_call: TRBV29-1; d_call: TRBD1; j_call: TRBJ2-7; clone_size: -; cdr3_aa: CSVEETRQGGNYEQYF; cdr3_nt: TGCAGCGTTGAAGAGACCCGACAGGGTGGTAACTACGAGCAGTACTTC
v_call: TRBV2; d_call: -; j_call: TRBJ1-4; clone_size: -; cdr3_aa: CASSGSIVWDATNEKLFF; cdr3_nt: TGTGCCAGCAGTGGGTCCATTGTCTGGGACGCAACTAATGAAAAACTGTTTTTT
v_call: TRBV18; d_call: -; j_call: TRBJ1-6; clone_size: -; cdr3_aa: CASSRMAGAANSPLHF; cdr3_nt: TGTGCCAGCTCACGAATGGCAGGGGCCGCAAATTCACCCCTCCACTTT
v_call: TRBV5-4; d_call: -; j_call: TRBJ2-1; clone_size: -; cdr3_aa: CASSLREGEQFF; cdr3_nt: TGTGCCAGCAGCTTGCGAGAAGGTGAGCAGTTCTTC
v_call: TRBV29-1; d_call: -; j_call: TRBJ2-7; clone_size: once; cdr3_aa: CSYSVRDGAYEQYF; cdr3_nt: TGCAGCTATTCAGTCCGGGACGGCGCCTACGAGCAGTACTTC
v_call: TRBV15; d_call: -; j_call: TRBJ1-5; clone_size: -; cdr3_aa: CATSRDRGGANQPQHF; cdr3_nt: TGTGCCACCAGCAGAGATCGTGGGGGGGCAAATCAGCCCCAGCATTTT
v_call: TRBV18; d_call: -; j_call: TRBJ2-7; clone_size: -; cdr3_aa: CASSPAERRAYEQYF; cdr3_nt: TGTGCCAGCTCACCGGCCGAAAGAAGGGCCTACGAGCAGTACTTC
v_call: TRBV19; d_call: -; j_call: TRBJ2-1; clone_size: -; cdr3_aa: CASSPGVTEQFF; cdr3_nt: TGTGCCAGTAGTCCAGGGGTTACTGAGCAGTTCTTC